The rows below give T cell receptor beta chains drawn from one sample of a study of PD-L1 blockade in urothelial cancer. Produced via immunoSEQ multiplex PCR; TCRdb's table is partial and in-frame only. This table has some 75,000 clones, around 93% appearing once. The sequencing used PBMCs, collected around atezolizumab (anti-PD-L1) treatment. These receptors all stem from a woman of 80 years or more with urothelial cancer. The CDR3 runs from the conserved cysteine through the conserved F or W. D genes are given only for firm matches. Expanded clones are given a class, and other clones once, few, many or no size at all.

D gene | clone size | J gene | V gene | CDR3 length | CDR3 protein | CDR3 DNA
NA | NA | TRBJ2-1 | TRBV5-1 | 14 | CASSLDRAYNEQFF | TGCGCCAGCAGCTTGGACAGGGCCTACAATGAGCAGTTCTTC
NA | NA | TRBJ1-4 | TRBV29-1 | 14 | CSVADWATNEKLFF | TGCAGCGTTGCGGACTGGGCAACTAATGAAAAACTGTTTTTT
NA | NA | TRBJ1-2 | TRBV5-5 | 15 | CASSLAGQLDYGYTF | TGTGCCAGCAGCTTGGCAGGGCAGCTGGACTATGGCTACACCTTC
NA | NA | TRBJ2-7 | TRBV28 | 12 | CASGTSTYEQYF | TGTGCCAGCGGGACATCCACCTACGAGCAGTACTTC
NA | NA | TRBJ1-2 | TRBV27 | 13 | CASSLGTNYGYTF | TGTGCCAGCAGTCTCGGGACTAACTATGGCTACACCTTC
TRBD2 | NA | TRBJ2-7 | TRBV27 | 18 | CASSFSSLLAGGPHEQYF | TGTGCCAGCAGTTTCTCCTCCTTACTAGCGGGAGGGCCCCACGAGCAGTACTTC
TRBD1 | once | TRBJ2-1 | TRBV28 | 13 | CASSPTGKHEQFF | TGTGCCAGCAGTCCGACAGGGAAGCATGAGCAGTTCTTC
NA | NA | TRBJ1-2 | TRBV18 | 13 | CASSPQGNYGYTF | TGTGCCAGCTCACCACAGGGGAACTATGGCTACACCTTC
NA | once | TRBJ1-1 | TRBV5-1 | 15 | CASSLGAQLNTEAFF | TGCGCCAGCAGCTTGGGAGCACAGCTGAACACTGAAGCTTTCTTT
TRBD1 | once | TRBJ1-1 | TRBV19 | 15 | CASSTRQGPNTEAFF | TGTGCCAGTAGTACCAGACAGGGTCCGAACACTGAAGCTTTCTTT
NA | NA | TRBJ2-3 | TRBV7-2 | 16 | CASSFAGGLGTDTQYF | TGTGCCAGCAGCTTCGCCGGGGGGCTCGGAACAGATACGCAGTATTTT
NA | NA | TRBJ2-1 | TRBV6-1 | 17 | CASSEVLGLASYNEQFF | TGTGCCAGCAGTGAAGTTCTAGGGCTAGCAAGCTACAATGAGCAGTTCTTC
TRBD2 | NA | TRBJ2-4 | TRBV18 | 15 | CASSPQIGRGNIQYF | TGTGCCAGCTCACCTCAAATCGGGAGGGGAAACATTCAGTACTTC
TRBD2 | NA | TRBJ2-5 | TRBV10-1 | 15 | CASSESGRERETQYF | TGCGCCAGCAGTGAGTCGGGGAGGGAAAGAGAGACCCAGTACTTC
NA | NA | TRBJ2-6 | TRBV27 | 17 | CASSSEGVSSGANVLTF | TGTGCCAGCAGTTCGGAAGGGGTTAGTTCTGGGGCCAACGTCCTGACTTTC
TRBD1 | few | TRBJ2-6 | TRBV2 | 16 | CASSGQGRFGANVLTF | TGTGCCAGCAGTGGACAGGGTAGGTTTGGGGCCAACGTCCTGACTTTC
TRBD1 | NA | TRBJ2-5 | TRBV5-5 | 16 | CASSLVLAGGLETQYF | TGTGCCAGCAGCTTGGTGTTGGCAGGGGGCCTGGAGACCCAGTACTTC
NA | NA | TRBJ1-2 | TRBV6-1 | 11 | CASSSGYGYTF | TGTGCCAGCTCGAGCGGCTATGGCTACACCTTC
TRBD1 | NA | TRBJ1-3 | TRBV5-1 | 18 | CASSSSTGSQPSGNTIYF | TGCGCCAGCAGCTCCTCGACAGGGTCTCAACCCTCTGGAAACACCATATATTTT
NA | NA | TRBJ1-3 | TRBV19 | 16 | CASSPTTVTSGNTIYF | TGTGCCAGTAGTCCAACGACAGTGACCTCTGGAAACACCATATATTTT
TRBD2 | NA | TRBJ2-7 | TRBV18 | 14 | CASSPLAGVYEQYF | TGTGCCAGCTCACCACTAGCGGGAGTGTACGAGCAGTACTTC
NA | NA | TRBJ1-2 | TRBV7-9 | 14 | CASSPGRGDYGYTF | TGTGCCAGCAGCCCAGGTCGGGGAGACTATGGCTACACCTTC
NA | once | TRBJ1-1 | TRBV4-1 | 15 | CASSQDSAGSTEAFF | TGCGCCAGCAGCCAAGATTCGGCAGGGTCCACAGAAGCTTTCTTT
NA | once | TRBJ1-1 | TRBV7-2 | 14 | CASSSQGVNTEAFF | TGTGCCAGCAGCTCACAGGGTGTGAACACTGAAGCTTTCTTT
TRBD2 | NA | TRBJ2-1 | TRBV5-1 | 16 | CASSAETSRSWTEQFF | TGCGCCAGCAGCGCAGAGACTAGCCGGTCCTGGACAGAGCAGTTCTTC
NA | NA | TRBJ1-1 | TRBV6-5 | 14 | CASSPLPGGTEAFF | TGTGCCAGCAGTCCTTTGCCCGGGGGCACTGAAGCTTTCTTT
TRBD2 | NA | TRBJ2-1 | TRBV6-4 | 15 | CASSDSQGGYSEQFF | TGTGCCAGCAGTGATAGCCAGGGAGGGTATAGTGAGCAGTTCTTC
TRBD1 | NA | TRBJ2-7 | TRBV6-5 | 15 | CASRLTDRGNYEQYF | TGTGCCAGCAGACTAACGGACAGGGGTAACTACGAGCAGTACTTC
NA | NA | TRBJ1-1 | TRBV28 | 14 | CASSFYRADAEAFF | TGTGCCAGCAGTTTTTACAGGGCCGACGCTGAAGCTTTCTTT
TRBD1 | NA | TRBJ2-2 | TRBV7-3 | 15 | CASSPDRDNTGELFF | TGTGCCAGCAGCCCCGACAGGGACAACACCGGGGAGCTGTTTTTT
TRBD1 | NA | TRBJ1-1 | TRBV11-2 | 15 | CASSPPTGAGTEAFF | TGTGCCAGCAGCCCCCCGACAGGGGCTGGCACTGAAGCTTTCTTT
NA | NA | TRBJ1-2 | TRBV2 | 13 | CASRRGPTMGYTF | TGTGCCAGCCGCAGGGGACCAACTATGGGCTACACCTTC
NA | NA | TRBJ1-1 | TRBV6-1 | 19 | CASSEALPGLGGSRPEAFF | TGTGCCAGCAGTGAAGCGCTTCCAGGCTTGGGCGGGAGTAGGCCTGAAGCTTTCTTT
TRBD2 | once | TRBJ2-5 | TRBV7-6 | 17 | CASSLPGSSGGQETQYF | TGTGCCAGCAGCTTACCCGGGTCTAGCGGCGGACAAGAGACCCAGTACTTC
TRBD1 | NA | TRBJ1-5 | TRBV30 | 14 | CAWGDRFRDQPQHF | TGTGCCTGGGGGGACAGGTTCCGCGATCAGCCCCAGCATTTT
NA | NA | TRBJ2-5 | TRBV30 | 13 | CAWSVRGKETQYF | TGTGCCTGGAGTGTGCGAGGGAAAGAGACCCAGTACTTC
TRBD2 | NA | TRBJ2-7 | TRBV6-5 | 15 | CASSYGGGPRYEQYF | TGTGCCAGCAGTTACGGGGGAGGGCCGCGGTACGAGCAGTACTTC
NA | NA | TRBJ1-3 | TRBV19 | 14 | CASSPQLSGNTIYF | TGTGCCAGTAGCCCACAGCTTTCTGGAAACACCATATATTTT
TRBD1 | few | TRBJ1-5 | TRBV28 | 16 | CASSLFGQGASQPQHF | TGTGCCAGCAGTTTATTCGGACAGGGGGCAAGTCAGCCCCAGCATTTT
NA | NA | TRBJ2-7 | TRBV9 | 16 | CASSVAGSGTLVEQYF | TGTGCCAGCAGCGTAGCTGGAAGCGGAACTCTGGTCGAGCAGTACTTC